The clone carrying this TCR beta chain was seen more than once but under ten times. Its antigen is unknown. This sample is part of a study of T cells in Graves' hyperthyroidism and ophthalmopathy. General observations from the study: The authors' 13 V-J model separated ophthalmopathy from stable hyperthyroidism. Most thyroid clonotypes that were expanded above 0.001 also turned up in blood.

Template material for amplifying TCR beta CDR3 regions consisted of RNA transcripts. Initially, a first-round RT-PCR of the TCR CDR3 employed the HTBI primer set. TCRdb ran MiXCR on the multiplex PCR reads and lists one entry per CDR3 protein. The table lists fewer than 800,000 distinct CDR3 sequences, around 15% of them singletons, with around 7.7% in the top ten. Investigators excluded patients with uncontrolled infection, other autoimmune disease, pregnancy or lactation. This TCR was recovered from a young man with Graves' hyperthyroidism. The material sequenced was blood.

In DNA form, the CDR3 reads TGTGCCAGCAGAAACTGGGGCAGGGGGCAAGTCGGGGAGCTGTTTTTT. Translated, it gives CASRNWGRGQVGELFF. The rearrangement links TRBV7-2 to TRBJ2-2, with 8 bases identical to TRBD1. V dropped 6 bases and J dropped 7; count of bases not matched to a gene: 13. This CDR3 is 16 amino acids long. The germline V gene has CDR1 SGHTA and CDR2 FQGNSA.